The present T cell receptor beta chain was sequenced within a study of T cell repertoires in cytomegalovirus infection. The V and J ends lost 6 bases and 4 bases, in that order; junction bases with no gene match: 5. The CDR3 contains 13 residues. Germline CDR1 MNHEY, CDR2 SVGAGI. One entry per CDR3 protein results from TCRdb running MiXCR on the reads. In the table there are 370,000 or so distinct CDR3 sequences, nearly 35% of which are singletons. In this sample, this clonotype turned up once. Its antigen remains unknown. V gene TRBV6-5 combines with J gene TRBJ2-7, with 8 nucleotides matching TRBD1. Specimen: cultured PBMCs, collected from culture after CMV antigen stimulation. The origin of this receptor is a human donor in good health (CMV status not recorded). Some clones in this sample may be carry-over from other donors' samples. The chain's CDR3 is CASRKTGEYEQYV. The CDR3 DNA reads as TGTGCCAGCAGGAAGACAGGGGAGTACGAGCAGTACGTC.